This T cell receptor (beta chain) appears in the sequencing data of a study of blood T cells in healthy people across ages (dated by TCRdb to the mid-2010s). At the level of the whole study: In model experiments, roughly one uniquely barcoded TCR beta cDNA molecule per two T cells was captured by template switching. Using deep sequencing normalized with unique cDNA molecular identifiers, the study measured how TCR beta repertoire diversity changes with age. Donors were grouped into four age groups: young (average approximately 15 years), middle-aged (less than 40), aged (62) and long-lived (roughly 80). The study analyzed two additional independent replicas of 1 million unique cDNA reads from the same blood draw for two donors, one aged 18 to 29 and one aged 80 or older. Overall results and qualifications from the work: Estimates of total diversity based on one million sequenced T cells were considered lower bounds and underestimates. The percentage of naive T cells measured by flow cytometry correlated strongly with observed TCR beta diversity. Because the CMV infection status of the donors was unknown, age-related changes in expanded clonotypes may potentially have been confounded. Because profiling used bulk unsorted PBMCs, naive and antigen-experienced compartments could not be compared conclusively. Compared with the aged group, the long-lived group had more naive CD4+ T cells, fewer expanded clones and increased TCR diversity, a pattern suggesting age selection. As age increased, observed TCR beta diversity per million T cells dropped in a roughly linear way, and a significant reduction was already evident by age around 41.

This clonotype was seen a handful of times. Its antigen remains unidentified. Base qualities are not provided; no much larger clone lies one nucleotide away. The library was produced with 5' RACE. Sequencing took place on an Illumina HiSeq 2500. A second roughly 6 to 11 cycle PCR used a sample-barcoded 5' primer and a J-beta primer mix. A unique molecular identifier was introduced onto each TCR beta cDNA molecule by a template-switch 5' adaptor carrying 12 random nucleotides. Each sample yielded at least 2.5 million CDR3-containing paired-end reads. First-strand cDNA was synthesized from all RNA with the Mint cDNA synthesis kit, primed by a TRBC-specific oligonucleotide. After uracil-DNA glycosylase treatment, a first 18-cycle PCR used universal primers M1SS and BC2_uni_R on all cDNA. Concerning the study's data processing: For normalization, 1 million high-quality reads, each with a distinct molecular identifier, were randomly selected from each sample. Instead of being binned into consensus sequences, reads that shared molecular identifiers were thrown out. MiTCR, with a Q25 quality threshold and the strictest error-elimination algorithm, was used for CDR3 identification, clonotype clustering and error correction. A nonparametric unseen species model with Euler transformation was used to estimate a lower bound on total TCR beta diversity. The public reads were quality trimmed at Q25 with fastp and then assembled into clones with MiXCR by TCRdb, keeping productive beta chains. Identical CDR3 protein sequences are pooled into one entry, listed with their most common genes and DNA. The V and J calls follow TCRdb's processing rather than the paper's. For this sample the table gives hundreds of thousands of distinct CDR3 sequences, of which roughly a quarter were detected only once. The ten largest make up about 3.9% of the sample.

After removal of 2 bases from V and 8 bases from J, the junction retains 3 bases not matched to a gene. Reading from cysteine to phenylalanine, the CDR3 counts 14 amino acids. The sequence is cut down to CDR3 DNA, 42 bases in frame from base 1. Looking up the germline V gene yields CDR1 MNHEY and CDR2 SVGAGI. The roughly 39 donors, aged roughly 6 to 95 years, were systemically healthy Caucasian individuals from Russia. Each donor gave roughly 9.5 milliliters of peripheral blood, collected into EDTA-treated Vacutainer tubes. PBMCs were isolated by Ficoll-Paque density-gradient centrifugation, with at least 6 million obtained per sample. Total RNA, at least 6 micrograms per sample, was extracted from PBMCs with Trizol reagent. For every donor, an aliquot of PBMCs went through flow cytometry to measure the percentages of naive CD45RAhigh/CD27high T cells. These data were also filed under a second study, of T cells of mothers and their children. As the second publication notes: Nine systemically healthy Caucasian individuals, comprising three mothers and their six children, were included as donors. cDNA synthesis used all of the extracted RNA, with 1.5 ug of RNA in each 15 ul reaction. In the second PCR, the M1S primer added sample barcodes and 2-4 random nucleotides. Over 9 million TCR beta CDR3 reads came from each mother, compared with approximately 2.8 million reads from each child. TCR recombination output is similarly shaped by thymic selection in related and unrelated pairs, with a minor effect exerted by inherited differences. Normalized repertoire overlap was always found to be slightly, but never significantly, higher in related mother-child pairs than in unrelated mother-child pairs. Persistent microchimeric T cell clones were not detected, at a sensitivity of around 99 clones per million clonotypes. In the study, deep NGS was used to compare the TCR beta repertoires of mothers and children, and features distinguishing related mother-child pairs from unrelated individuals were sought. The mean age was about 38 +/- 4 years for the mothers and approximately 11 +/- 4 years for the children. Libraries were sequenced on Illumina HiSeq 2000 with 100+100 nt paired-end reads after adapter ligation with NEBNext reagents. To prevent cross-contamination, the mother and child libraries were prepared a month apart and were sequenced in separate runs. Each donor had between about 450,000 and 2,100,000 distinct TCR beta clonotypes identified. Naive TCR beta clonotypes were estimated from low-frequency clonotypes matched to each donor's FACS-determined naive share, without sorting.

Sequencing was performed on blood. The rearrangement combines TRBV6-5 with TRBJ1-3, and TRBD1 aligns with 10 junction nucleotides. The sequence derives from a boy aged 2 to 10 in good health. The DNA sequence reads TGTGCCAGCAGTTACGACAGGGGGCCTGACACCATATATTTT. This encodes CASSYDRGPDTIYF.